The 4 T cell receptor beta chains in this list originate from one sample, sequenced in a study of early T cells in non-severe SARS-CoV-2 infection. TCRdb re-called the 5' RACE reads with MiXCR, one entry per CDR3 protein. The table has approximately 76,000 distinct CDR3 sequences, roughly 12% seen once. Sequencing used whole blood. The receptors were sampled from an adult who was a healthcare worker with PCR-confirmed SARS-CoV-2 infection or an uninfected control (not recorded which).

CDR3 DNA sequence: TGCGCCAGCAGGAGGGAAGATACGCAGTATTTT. The encoded protein is CASRREDTQYF. J is TRBJ2-3 and V is TRBV4-1; a weak D match, TRBD2 (5 bases). Trimming took 6 bases from V and 5 from J, leaving 6 bases between them. The germline gives CDR1 MGHRA, CDR2 YSYEKL. This CDR3 region has 11 residues.

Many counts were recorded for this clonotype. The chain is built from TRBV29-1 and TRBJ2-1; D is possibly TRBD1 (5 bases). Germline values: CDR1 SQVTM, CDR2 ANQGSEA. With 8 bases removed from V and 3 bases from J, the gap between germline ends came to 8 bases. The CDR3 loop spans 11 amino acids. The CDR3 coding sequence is TGCAGCCCCCAGGGCTACAATGAGCAGTTCTTC. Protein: CSPQGYNEQFF.

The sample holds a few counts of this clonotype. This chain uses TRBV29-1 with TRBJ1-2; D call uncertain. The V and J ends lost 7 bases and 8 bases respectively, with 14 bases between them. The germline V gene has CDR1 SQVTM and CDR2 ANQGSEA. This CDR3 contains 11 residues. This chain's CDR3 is CSAAAGTGYTF. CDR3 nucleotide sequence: TGCAGCGCCGCGGCGGGTACCGGCTACACCTTC.

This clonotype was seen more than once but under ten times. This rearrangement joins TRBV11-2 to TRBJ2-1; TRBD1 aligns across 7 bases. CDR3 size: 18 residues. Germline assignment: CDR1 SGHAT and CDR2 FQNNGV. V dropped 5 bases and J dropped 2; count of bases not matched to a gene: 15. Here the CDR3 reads CASSLPPHTGVAYNEQFF. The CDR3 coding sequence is TGTGCCAGCAGCCTACCGCCCCACACAGGGGTCGCCTACAATGAGCAGTTCTTC.